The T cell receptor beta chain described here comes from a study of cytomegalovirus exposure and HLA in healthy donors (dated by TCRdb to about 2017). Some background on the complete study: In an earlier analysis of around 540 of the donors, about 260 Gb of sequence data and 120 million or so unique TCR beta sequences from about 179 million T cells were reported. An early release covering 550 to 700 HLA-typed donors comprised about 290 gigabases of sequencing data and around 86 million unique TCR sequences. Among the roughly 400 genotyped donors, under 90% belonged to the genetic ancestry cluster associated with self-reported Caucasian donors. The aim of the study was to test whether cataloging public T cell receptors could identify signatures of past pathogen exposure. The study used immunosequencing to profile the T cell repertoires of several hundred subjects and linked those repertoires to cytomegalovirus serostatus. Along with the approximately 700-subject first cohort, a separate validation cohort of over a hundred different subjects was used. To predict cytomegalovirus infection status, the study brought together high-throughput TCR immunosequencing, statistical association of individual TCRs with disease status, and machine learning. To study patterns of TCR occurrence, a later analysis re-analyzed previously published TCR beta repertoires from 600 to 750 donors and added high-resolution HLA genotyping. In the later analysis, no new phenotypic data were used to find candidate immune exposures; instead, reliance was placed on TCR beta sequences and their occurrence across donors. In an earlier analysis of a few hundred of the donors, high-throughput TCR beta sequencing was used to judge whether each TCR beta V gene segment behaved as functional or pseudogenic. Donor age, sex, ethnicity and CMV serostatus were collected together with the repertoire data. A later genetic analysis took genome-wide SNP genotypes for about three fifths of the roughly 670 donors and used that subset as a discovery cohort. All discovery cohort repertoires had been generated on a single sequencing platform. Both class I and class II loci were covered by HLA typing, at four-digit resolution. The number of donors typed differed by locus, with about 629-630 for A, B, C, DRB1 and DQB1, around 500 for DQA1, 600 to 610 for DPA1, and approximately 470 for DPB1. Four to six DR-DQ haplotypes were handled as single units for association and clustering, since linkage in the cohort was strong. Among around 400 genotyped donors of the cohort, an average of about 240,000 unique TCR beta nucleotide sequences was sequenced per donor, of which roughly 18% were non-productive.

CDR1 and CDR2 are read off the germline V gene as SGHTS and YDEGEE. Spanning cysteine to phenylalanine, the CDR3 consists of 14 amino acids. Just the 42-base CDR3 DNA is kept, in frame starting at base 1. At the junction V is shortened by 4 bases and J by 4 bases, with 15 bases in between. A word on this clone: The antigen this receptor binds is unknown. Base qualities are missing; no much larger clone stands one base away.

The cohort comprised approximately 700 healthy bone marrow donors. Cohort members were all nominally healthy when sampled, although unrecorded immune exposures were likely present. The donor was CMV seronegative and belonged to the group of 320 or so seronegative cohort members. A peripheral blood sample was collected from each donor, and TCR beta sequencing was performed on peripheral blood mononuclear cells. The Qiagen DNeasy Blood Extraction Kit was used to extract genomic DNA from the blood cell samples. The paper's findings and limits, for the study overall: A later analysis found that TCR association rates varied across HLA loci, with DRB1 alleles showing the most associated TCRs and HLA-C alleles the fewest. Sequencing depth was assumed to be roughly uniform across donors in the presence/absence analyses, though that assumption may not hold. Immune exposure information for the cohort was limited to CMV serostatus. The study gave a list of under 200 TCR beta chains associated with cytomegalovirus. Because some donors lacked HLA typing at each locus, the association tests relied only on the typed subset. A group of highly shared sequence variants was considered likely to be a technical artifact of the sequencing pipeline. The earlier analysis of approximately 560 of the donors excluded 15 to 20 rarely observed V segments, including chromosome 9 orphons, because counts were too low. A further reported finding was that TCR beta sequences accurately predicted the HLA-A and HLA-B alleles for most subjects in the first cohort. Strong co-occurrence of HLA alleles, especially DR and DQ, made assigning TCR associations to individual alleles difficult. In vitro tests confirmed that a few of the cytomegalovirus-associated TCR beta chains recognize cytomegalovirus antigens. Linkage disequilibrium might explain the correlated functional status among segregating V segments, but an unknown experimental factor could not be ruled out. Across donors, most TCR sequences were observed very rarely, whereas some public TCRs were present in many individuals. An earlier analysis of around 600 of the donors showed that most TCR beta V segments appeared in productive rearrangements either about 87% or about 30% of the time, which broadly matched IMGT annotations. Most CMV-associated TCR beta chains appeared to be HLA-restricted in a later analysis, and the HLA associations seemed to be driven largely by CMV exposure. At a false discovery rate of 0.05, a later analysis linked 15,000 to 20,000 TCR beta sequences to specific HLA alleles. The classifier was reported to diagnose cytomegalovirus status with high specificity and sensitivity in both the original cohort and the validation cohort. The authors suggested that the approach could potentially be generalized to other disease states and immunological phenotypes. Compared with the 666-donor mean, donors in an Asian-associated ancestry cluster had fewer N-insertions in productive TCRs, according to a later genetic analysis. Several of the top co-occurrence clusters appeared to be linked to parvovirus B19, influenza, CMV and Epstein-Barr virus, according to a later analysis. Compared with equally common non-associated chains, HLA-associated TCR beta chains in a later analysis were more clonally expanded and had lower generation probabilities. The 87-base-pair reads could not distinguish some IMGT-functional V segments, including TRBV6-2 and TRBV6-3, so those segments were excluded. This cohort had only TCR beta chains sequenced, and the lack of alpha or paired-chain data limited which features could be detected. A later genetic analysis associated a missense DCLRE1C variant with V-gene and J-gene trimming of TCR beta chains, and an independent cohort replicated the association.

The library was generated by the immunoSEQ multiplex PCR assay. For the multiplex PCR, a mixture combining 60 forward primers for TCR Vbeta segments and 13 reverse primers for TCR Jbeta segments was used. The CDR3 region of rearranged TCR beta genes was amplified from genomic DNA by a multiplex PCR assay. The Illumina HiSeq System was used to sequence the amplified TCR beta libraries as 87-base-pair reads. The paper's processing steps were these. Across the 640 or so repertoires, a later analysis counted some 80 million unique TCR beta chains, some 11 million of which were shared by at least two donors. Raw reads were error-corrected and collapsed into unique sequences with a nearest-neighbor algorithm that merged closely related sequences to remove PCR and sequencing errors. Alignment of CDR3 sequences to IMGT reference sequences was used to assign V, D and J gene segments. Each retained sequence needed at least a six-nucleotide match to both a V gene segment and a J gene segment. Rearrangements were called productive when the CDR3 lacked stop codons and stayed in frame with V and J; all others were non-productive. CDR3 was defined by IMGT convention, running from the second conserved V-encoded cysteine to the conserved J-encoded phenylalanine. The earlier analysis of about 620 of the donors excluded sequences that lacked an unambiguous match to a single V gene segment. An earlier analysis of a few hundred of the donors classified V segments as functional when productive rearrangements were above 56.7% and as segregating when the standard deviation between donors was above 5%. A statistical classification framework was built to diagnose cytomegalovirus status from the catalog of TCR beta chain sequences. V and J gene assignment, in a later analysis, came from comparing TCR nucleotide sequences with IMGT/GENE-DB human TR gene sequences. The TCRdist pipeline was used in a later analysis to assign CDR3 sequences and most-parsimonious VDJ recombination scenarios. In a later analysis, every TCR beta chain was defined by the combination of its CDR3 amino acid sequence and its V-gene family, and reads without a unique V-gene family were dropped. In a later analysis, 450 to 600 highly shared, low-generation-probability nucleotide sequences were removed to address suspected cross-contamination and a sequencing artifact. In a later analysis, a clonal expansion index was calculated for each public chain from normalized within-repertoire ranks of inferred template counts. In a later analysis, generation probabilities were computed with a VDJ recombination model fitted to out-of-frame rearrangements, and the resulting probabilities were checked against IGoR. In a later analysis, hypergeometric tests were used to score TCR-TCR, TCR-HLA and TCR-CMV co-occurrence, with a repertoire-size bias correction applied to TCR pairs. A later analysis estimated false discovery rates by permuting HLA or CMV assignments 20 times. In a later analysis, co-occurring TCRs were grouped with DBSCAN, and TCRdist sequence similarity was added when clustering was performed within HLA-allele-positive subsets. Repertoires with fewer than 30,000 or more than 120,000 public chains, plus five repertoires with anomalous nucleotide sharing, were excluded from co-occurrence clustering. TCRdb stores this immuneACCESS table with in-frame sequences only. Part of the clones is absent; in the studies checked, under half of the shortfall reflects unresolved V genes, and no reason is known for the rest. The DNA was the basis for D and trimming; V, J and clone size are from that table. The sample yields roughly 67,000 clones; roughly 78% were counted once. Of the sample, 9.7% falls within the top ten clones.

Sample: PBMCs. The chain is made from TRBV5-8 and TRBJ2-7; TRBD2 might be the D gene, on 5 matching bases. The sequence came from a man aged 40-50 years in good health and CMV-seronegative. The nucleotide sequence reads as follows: TGTGCCAGCAGCCCGGGCCTTACGGGATACGAGCAGTACTTC. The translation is CASSPGLTGYEQYF.